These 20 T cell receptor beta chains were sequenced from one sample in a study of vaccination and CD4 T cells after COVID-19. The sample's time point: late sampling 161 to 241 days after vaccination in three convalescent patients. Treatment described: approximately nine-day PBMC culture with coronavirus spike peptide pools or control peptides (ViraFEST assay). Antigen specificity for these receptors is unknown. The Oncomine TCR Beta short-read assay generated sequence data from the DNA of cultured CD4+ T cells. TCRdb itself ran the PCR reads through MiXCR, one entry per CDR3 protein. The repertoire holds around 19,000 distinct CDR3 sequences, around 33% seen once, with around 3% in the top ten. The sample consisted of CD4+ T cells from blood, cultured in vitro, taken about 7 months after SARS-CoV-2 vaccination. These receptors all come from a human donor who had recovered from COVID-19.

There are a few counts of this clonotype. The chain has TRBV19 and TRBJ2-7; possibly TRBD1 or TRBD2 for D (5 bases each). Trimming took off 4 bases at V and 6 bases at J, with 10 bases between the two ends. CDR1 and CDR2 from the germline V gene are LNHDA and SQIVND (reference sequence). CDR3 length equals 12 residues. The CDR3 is CASSRGPGEQYF. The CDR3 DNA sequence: TGTGCCAGTAGTAGGGGACCCGGCGAGCAGTACTTC.

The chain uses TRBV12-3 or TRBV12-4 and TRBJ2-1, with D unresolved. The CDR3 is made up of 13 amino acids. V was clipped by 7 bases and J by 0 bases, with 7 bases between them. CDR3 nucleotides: TGTGCCAGCACTCCCAGCTCCTACAATGAGCAGTTCTTC. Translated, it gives CASTPSSYNEQFF.

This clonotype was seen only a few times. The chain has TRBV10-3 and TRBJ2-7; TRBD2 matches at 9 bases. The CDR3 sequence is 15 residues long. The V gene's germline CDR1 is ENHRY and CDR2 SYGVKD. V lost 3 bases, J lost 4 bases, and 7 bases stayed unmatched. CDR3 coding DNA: TGTGCCATCAGTGACTCTAGCGGGAAAGCTTACGAGCAGTACTTC. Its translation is CAISDSSGKAYEQYF.

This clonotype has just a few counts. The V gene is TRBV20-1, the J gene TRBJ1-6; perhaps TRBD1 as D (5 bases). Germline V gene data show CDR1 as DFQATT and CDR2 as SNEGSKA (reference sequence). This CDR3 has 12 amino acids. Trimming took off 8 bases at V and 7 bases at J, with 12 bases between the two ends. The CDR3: CSTGTLNSPLHF. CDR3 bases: TGCAGTACCGGGACGCTAAATTCACCCCTCCACTTT.

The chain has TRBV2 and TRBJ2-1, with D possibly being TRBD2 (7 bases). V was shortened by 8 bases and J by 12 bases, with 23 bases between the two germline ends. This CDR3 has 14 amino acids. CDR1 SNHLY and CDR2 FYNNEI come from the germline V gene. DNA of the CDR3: TGTGCCAGCCGTTTAGAGGGGGAGGGAGTAGCGCAGTTCTTC. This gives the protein CASRLEGEGVAQFF.

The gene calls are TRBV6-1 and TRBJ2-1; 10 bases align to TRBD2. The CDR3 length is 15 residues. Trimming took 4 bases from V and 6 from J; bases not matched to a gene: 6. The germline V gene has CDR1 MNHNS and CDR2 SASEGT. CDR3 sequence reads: CASSVGRLAGNEQFF. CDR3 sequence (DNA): TGTGCCAGCAGTGTGGGGAGACTAGCGGGCAATGAGCAGTTCTTC.

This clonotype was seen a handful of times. The CDR3 loop reads CASRVAGLTDTQYF. CDR3 in DNA: TGTGCCAGCAGAGTAGCGGGATTAACAGATACGCAGTATTTT. The chain is built from TRBV6-1 and TRBJ2-3, with TRBD2 matching over 8 bases. CDR1 MNHNS and CDR2 SASEGT come from the germline V gene. With 6 bases clipped from V and 3 bases from J, the junction kept 5 bases outside the gene matches. The CDR3 loop spans 14 amino acids.

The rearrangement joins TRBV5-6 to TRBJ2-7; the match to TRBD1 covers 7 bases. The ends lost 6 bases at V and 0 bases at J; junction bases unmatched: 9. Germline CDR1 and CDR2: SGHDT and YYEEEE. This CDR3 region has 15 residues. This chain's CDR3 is CASNTQGLDSYEQYF. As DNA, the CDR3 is TGTGCCAGCAACACACAGGGGCTTGACTCCTACGAGCAGTACTTC.

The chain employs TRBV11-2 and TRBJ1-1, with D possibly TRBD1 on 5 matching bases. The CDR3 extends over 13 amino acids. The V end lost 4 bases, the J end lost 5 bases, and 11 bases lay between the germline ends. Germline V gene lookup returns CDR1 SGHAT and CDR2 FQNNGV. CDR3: CASSSVGGTEAFF. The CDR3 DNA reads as TGTGCCAGCAGCTCCGTCGGGGGTACTGAAGCTTTCTTT. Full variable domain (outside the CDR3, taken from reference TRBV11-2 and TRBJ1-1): EAGVAQSPRYKIIEKRQSVAFWCNPISGHATLYWYQQILGQGPKLLIQFQNNGVVDDSQLPKDRFSAERLKGVDSTLKIQPAKLEDSAVYLCASSSVGGTEAFFGQGTRLTVV.

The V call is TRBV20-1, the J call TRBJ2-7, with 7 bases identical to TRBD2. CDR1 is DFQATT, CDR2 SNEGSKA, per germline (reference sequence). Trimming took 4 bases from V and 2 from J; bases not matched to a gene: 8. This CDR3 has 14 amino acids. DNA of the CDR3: TGCAGTGCTACGGAGCGGGAAGTTACCTACGAGCAGTACTTC. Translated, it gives CSATEREVTYEQYF.

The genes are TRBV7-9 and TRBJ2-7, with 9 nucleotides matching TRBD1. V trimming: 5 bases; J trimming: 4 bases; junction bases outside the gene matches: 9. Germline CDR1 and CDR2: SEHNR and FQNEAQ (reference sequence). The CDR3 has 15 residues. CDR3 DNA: TGTGCCAGCAGCCGATCCGGGACAGGGAAATACGAGCAGTACTTC. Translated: CASSRSGTGKYEQYF.

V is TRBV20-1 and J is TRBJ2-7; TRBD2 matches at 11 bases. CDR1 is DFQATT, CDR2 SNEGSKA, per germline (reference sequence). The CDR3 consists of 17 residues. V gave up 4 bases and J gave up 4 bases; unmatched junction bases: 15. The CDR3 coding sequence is TGCAGTGCTACTGTCGGACTAGCGGGCCCGAGCCAGTACGAGCAGTACTTC. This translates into CSATVGLAGPSQYEQYF.

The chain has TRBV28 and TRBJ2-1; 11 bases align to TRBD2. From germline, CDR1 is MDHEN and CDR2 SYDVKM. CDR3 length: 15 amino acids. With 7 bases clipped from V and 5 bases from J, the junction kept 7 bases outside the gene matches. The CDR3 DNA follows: TGTGCCAGCAATCCTAGCGGGGGGAGAAACAATGAGCAGTTCTTC. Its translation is CASNPSGGRNNEQFF.

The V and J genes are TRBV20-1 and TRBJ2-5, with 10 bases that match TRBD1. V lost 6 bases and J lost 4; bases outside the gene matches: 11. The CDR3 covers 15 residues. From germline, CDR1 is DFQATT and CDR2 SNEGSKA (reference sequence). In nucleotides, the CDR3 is TGCAGTGCCGCTAATAGACAGGGGGCGGGAGAGACCCAGTACTTC. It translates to CSAANRQGAGETQYF.

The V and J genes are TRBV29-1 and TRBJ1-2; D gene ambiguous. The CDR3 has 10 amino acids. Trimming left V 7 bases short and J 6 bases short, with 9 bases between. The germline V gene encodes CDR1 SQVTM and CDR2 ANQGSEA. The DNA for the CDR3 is TGCAGCGCCCTACTTGATGGCTACACCTTC. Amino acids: CSALLDGYTF.

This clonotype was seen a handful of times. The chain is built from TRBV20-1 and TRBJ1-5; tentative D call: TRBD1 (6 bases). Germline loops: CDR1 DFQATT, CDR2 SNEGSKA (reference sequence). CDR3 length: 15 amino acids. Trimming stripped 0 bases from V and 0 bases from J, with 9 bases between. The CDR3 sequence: CSAREGGHSNQPQHF. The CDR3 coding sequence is TGCAGTGCTAGAGAAGGGGGACATAGCAATCAGCCCCAGCATTTT.

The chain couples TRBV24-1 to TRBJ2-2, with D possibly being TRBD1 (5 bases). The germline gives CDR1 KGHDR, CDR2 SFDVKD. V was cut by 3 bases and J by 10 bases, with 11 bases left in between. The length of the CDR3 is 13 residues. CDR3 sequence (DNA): TGTGCCACCAGTGATACGACAGTGGTGGAGCTGTTTTTT. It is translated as CATSDTTVVELFF.

The CDR3 reads CSAVDRGNYGYTF. The CDR3, as DNA: TGCAGTGCAGTGGACAGGGGGAACTATGGCTACACCTTC. This chain uses TRBV20-1 with TRBJ1-2; TRBD1 aligns across 10 bases. Germline trimming cut 6 bases from V and 2 bases from J; bases unmatched to any gene: 3. This CDR3 comprises 13 residues. Germline V gene data show CDR1 as DFQATT and CDR2 as SNEGSKA (reference sequence).

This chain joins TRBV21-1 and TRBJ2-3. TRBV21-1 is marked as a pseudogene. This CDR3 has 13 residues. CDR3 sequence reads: CASRAESTDTQYF. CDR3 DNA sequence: TGTGCCAGCAGGGCGGAAAGCACAGATACGCAGTATTTT.

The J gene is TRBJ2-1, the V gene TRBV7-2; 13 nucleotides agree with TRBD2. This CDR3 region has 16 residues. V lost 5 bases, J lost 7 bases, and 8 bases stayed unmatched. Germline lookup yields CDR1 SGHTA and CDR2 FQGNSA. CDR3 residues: CASSTRLAGGGNEQFF. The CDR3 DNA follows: TGTGCCAGCAGCACGAGACTAGCGGGAGGAGGGAATGAGCAGTTCTTC. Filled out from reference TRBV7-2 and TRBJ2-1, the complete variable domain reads GAGVSQSPSNKVTEKGKDVELRCDPISGHTALYWYRQSLGQGLEFLIYFQGNSAPDKSGLPSDRFSAERTGGSVSTLTIQRTQQEDSAVYLCASSTRLAGGGNEQFFGPGTRLTVL.